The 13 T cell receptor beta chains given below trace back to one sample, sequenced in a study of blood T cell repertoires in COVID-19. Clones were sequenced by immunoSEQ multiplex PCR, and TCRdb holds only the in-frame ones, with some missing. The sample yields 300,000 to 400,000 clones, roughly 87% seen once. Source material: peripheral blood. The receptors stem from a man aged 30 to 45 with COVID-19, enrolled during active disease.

In DNA form, the CDR3 reads TGTGCCAGTACCCCGAGAGGGCCCACAGATACGCAGTATTTT. Translating gives CASTPRGPTDTQYF. The rearrangement joins TRBV19 to TRBJ2-3, with D tentatively TRBD2 (5 bases). The V end lost 7 bases, the J end lost 2 bases, and 13 bases lay between the germline ends. The CDR3 extends over 14 amino acids. Germline V gene sequence: CDR1 LNHDA, CDR2 SQIVND (reference sequence).

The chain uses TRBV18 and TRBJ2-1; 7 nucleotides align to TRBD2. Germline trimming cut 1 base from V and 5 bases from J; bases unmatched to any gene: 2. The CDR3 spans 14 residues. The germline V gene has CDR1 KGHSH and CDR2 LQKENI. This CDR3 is CASSPRTSHNEQFF. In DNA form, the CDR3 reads TGTGCCAGCTCACCACGGACTAGTCACAATGAGCAGTTCTTC.

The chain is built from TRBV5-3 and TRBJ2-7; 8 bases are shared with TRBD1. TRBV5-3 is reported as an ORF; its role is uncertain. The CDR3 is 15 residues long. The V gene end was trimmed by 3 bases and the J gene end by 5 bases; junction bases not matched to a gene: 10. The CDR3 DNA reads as TGTGCCAGAAGCTCCAGGGGGCCCTGGGGCCACGAGCAGTACTTC. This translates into CARSSRGPWGHEQYF.

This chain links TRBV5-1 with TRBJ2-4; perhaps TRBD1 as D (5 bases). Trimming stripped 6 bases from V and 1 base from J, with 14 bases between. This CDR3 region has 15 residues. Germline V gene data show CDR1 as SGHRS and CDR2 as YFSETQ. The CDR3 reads CASTTEPGAKNIQYF. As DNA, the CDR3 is TGCGCCAGCACGACAGAGCCTGGGGCCAAAAACATTCAGTACTTC.

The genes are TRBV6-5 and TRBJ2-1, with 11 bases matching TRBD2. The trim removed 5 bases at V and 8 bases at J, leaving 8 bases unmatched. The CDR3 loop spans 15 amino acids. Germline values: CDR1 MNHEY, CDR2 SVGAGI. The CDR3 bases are TGTGCCAGCAGTCGCCGGGGACTAGCGGTCGATGAGCAGTTCTTC. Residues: CASSRRGLAVDEQFF.

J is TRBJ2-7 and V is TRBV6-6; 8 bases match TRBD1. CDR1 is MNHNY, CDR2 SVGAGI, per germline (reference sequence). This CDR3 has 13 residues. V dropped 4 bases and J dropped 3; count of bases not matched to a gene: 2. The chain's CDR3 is CASSSTGGYEQYF. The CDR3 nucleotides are TGTGCCAGCAGTTCCACAGGGGGCTACGAGCAGTACTTC.

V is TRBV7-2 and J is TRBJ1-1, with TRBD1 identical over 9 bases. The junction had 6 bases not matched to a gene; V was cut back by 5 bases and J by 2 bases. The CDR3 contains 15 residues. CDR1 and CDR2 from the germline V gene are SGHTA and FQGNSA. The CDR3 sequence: CASSPRTGANTEAFF. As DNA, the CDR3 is TGTGCCAGCAGCCCAAGGACAGGGGCTAACACTGAAGCTTTCTTT.

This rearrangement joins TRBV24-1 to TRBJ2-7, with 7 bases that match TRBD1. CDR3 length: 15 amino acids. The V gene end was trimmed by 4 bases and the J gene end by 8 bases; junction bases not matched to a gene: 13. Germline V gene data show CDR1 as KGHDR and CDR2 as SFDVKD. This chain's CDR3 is CATSDPREAGGKQYF. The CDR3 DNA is TGTGCCACCAGTGACCCCCGCGAGGCAGGGGGTAAGCAGTACTTC.

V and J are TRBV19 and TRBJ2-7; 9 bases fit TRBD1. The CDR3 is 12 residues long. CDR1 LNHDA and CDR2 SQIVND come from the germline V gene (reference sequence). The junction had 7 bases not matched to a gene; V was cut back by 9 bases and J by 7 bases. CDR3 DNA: TGTGCCAGCGGACAGGGGTACTGGGAGCAGTACTTC. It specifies CASGQGYWEQYF.

As DNA, the CDR3 is TGTGCCAGCAGCTTACTACCCCAGGGTTCTGGAAACACCATATATTTT. The encoded protein is CASSLLPQGSGNTIYF. The chain couples TRBV7-2 to TRBJ1-3; TRBD1 might be the D (5 bases). There are 16 residues in the CDR3. Between the trimmed V and J ends, which lost 2 bases and 1 base, there was a span of 12 bases. Germline-derived CDR1 and CDR2 are SGHTA and FQGNSA. The full variable domain, in which reference TRBV7-2 and TRBJ1-3 provide the parts outside the CDR3, is GAGVSQSPSNKVTEKGKDVELRCDPISGHTALYWYRQSLGQGLEFLIYFQGNSAPDKSGLPSDRFSAERTGGSVSTLTIQRTQQEDSAVYLCASSLLPQGSGNTIYFGEGSWLTVV.

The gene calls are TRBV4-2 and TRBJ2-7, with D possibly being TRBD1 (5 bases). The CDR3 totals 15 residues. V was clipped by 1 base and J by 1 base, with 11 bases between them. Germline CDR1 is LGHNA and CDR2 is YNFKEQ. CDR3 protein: CASSQARDLSYEQYF. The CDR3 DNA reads TGTGCCAGCAGCCAAGCCAGGGATCTATCCTACGAGCAGTACTTC.

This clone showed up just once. CDR3 in DNA: TGTGCCAGCAGTTCGCCGCCCGGGACAGTTAATTCACCCCTCCACTTT. It translates to CASSSPPGTVNSPLHF. The V gene is TRBV28, the J gene TRBJ1-6; 7 bases line up with TRBD1. Germline CDR1 and CDR2: MDHEN and SYDVKM. This CDR3 contains 16 residues. V trimming: 4 bases; J trimming: 6 bases; junction bases outside the gene matches: 9.

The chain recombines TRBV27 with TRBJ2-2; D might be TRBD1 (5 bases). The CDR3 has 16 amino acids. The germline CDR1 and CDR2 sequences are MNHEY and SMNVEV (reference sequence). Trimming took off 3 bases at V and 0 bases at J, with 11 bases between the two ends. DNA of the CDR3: TGTGCCAGCAGTTTTCTGGCAGGGCCGAACACCGGGGAGCTGTTTTTT. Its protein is CASSFLAGPNTGELFF.